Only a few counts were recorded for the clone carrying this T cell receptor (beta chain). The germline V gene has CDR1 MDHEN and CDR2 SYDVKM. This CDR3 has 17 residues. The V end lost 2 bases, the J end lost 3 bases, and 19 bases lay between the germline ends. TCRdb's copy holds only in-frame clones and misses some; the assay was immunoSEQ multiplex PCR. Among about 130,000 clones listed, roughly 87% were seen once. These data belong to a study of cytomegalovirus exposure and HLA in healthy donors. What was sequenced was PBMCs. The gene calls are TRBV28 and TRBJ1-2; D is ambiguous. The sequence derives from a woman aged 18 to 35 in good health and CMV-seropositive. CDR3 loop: CASSLVGHHDSDYGYTF. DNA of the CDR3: TGTGCCAGCAGTTTAGTCGGTCACCATGATTCTGACTATGGCTACACCTTC.